Listed below are T cell receptor beta chains from one sample, sequenced in a study of PD-L1 blockade in urothelial cancer. Produced via immunoSEQ multiplex PCR; TCRdb's table is partial and in-frame only. The sample lists tens of thousands of clones, around 85% occurring once. The material sequenced was PBMCs, taken around atezolizumab (anti-PD-L1) treatment. The receptors come from a woman aged 55-69 years with urothelial cancer. Both conserved end residues are part of each CDR3. A D gene is named only where the DNA matches it firmly. The size field is filled for only some rows; it gives once, few, many or a size class.

d_call: NA; v_call: TRBV7-9; j_call: TRBJ1-1; clone_size: NA; cdr3_nt: TGTGCCAGCAGCTTCGGAGAGAACACTGAAGCTTTCTTT; cdr3_aa: CASSFGENTEAFF
d_call: NA; v_call: TRBV10-3; j_call: TRBJ1-2; clone_size: NA; cdr3_nt: TGTGCCATCAGTGAGGGGGGGTCCTATGGCTACACCTTC; cdr3_aa: CAISEGGSYGYTF
d_call: NA; v_call: TRBV27; j_call: TRBJ1-2; clone_size: NA; cdr3_nt: TGTGCCAGCAGTTTAGGGGGGGCGCAGGGCTACACCTTC; cdr3_aa: CASSLGGAQGYTF
d_call: TRBD1; v_call: TRBV4-2; j_call: TRBJ2-3; clone_size: NA; cdr3_nt: TGTGCCAGCAGATTCTCCCGGGACAGGGGGCCGAAAGATACGCAGTATTTT; cdr3_aa: CASRFSRDRGPKDTQYF
d_call: NA; v_call: TRBV28; j_call: TRBJ2-7; clone_size: once; cdr3_nt: TGTGCCAGCAGTCTACGACAGGGAGGGCAGTACTTC; cdr3_aa: CASSLRQGGQYF
d_call: TRBD1; v_call: TRBV5-4; j_call: TRBJ1-2; clone_size: NA; cdr3_nt: TGTGCCAGCAAAGTAAGAGGGGGCGCCAACTATGGCTACACCTTC; cdr3_aa: CASKVRGGANYGYTF
d_call: TRBD1; v_call: TRBV5-1; j_call: TRBJ2-5; clone_size: NA; cdr3_nt: TGCGCCAGCAGCATGACAGGGGATACCCAGTACTTC; cdr3_aa: CASSMTGDTQYF
d_call: TRBD1; v_call: TRBV10-3; j_call: TRBJ1-4; clone_size: few; cdr3_nt: TGTGCCATCAGTGAGGGACAGGGCCTTAATGAAAAACTGTTTTTT; cdr3_aa: CAISEGQGLNEKLFF
d_call: TRBD1; v_call: TRBV5-1; j_call: TRBJ2-7; clone_size: NA; cdr3_nt: TGCGCCAGCAGCTTGGCGTCGGACAGGGACGGGAAGGGGGTATACGAGCAGTACTTC; cdr3_aa: CASSLASDRDGKGVYEQYF
d_call: NA; v_call: TRBV19; j_call: TRBJ2-1; clone_size: once; cdr3_nt: TGTGCCAGTAGTATAGAACAGGGTCTCTCCTACAATGAGCAGTTCTTC; cdr3_aa: CASSIEQGLSYNEQFF
d_call: NA; v_call: TRBV28; j_call: TRBJ1-2; clone_size: NA; cdr3_nt: TGTGCCAGCAACTCAATCCCGGCTAACTATGGCTACACCTTC; cdr3_aa: CASNSIPANYGYTF
d_call: TRBD1; v_call: TRBV18; j_call: TRBJ1-6; clone_size: NA; cdr3_nt: TGTGCCAGCTCACCCGGGACAGGTCTCATCGCACTGGGTTCACCCCTCCACTTT; cdr3_aa: CASSPGTGLIALGSPLHF
d_call: NA; v_call: TRBV5-6; j_call: TRBJ2-5; clone_size: NA; cdr3_nt: TGTGCCAGCAGCTTGACAGGGTCTATGACCCAGTACTTC; cdr3_aa: CASSLTGSMTQYF
d_call: NA; v_call: TRBV7-9; j_call: TRBJ2-1; clone_size: NA; cdr3_nt: TGTGCCAGCAGGGGTAGCGGTAGGGATGAGCAGTTCTTC; cdr3_aa: CASRGSGRDEQFF
d_call: TRBD1; v_call: TRBV9; j_call: TRBJ1-3; clone_size: NA; cdr3_nt: TGTGCCAGCAGCGTAGTCCCGGGACAGGGAGCCTCTTCCTCTGGAAACACCATATATTTT; cdr3_aa: CASSVVPGQGASSSGNTIYF
d_call: NA; v_call: TRBV20-1; j_call: TRBJ2-5; clone_size: NA; cdr3_nt: TGCAGTGCTACTCTGTCCGAGACCCAGTACTTC; cdr3_aa: CSATLSETQYF
d_call: NA; v_call: TRBV28; j_call: TRBJ1-4; clone_size: NA; cdr3_nt: TGTGCCAGCAGTTTGGCTCTAGCAACTAATGAAAAACTGTTTTTT; cdr3_aa: CASSLALATNEKLFF
d_call: NA; v_call: TRBV18; j_call: TRBJ1-2; clone_size: NA; cdr3_nt: TGTGCCAGCTCGCCCGCAGGACAGTCTAACTATGGCTACACCTTC; cdr3_aa: CASSPAGQSNYGYTF
d_call: NA; v_call: TRBV7-8; j_call: TRBJ1-1; clone_size: NA; cdr3_nt: TGTGCCAGCAGCCGAGGAGAGAGGACAGCTATTGAAGCTTTCTTT; cdr3_aa: CASSRGERTAIEAFF
d_call: NA; v_call: TRBV7-3; j_call: TRBJ2-2; clone_size: NA; cdr3_nt: TGTGCCAGCAGCCGGGGAAGCCCCCCCGGGGAGCTGTTTTTT; cdr3_aa: CASSRGSPPGELFF
d_call: NA; v_call: TRBV28; j_call: TRBJ2-7; clone_size: NA; cdr3_nt: TGTGCCAGCAGTTTGGGGGCCTCCTACGAGCAGTACTTC; cdr3_aa: CASSLGASYEQYF
d_call: TRBD1; v_call: TRBV13; j_call: TRBJ1-1; clone_size: once; cdr3_nt: TGTGCCAGCAGCTTAGGCCTTAGGGACAGGACAGAAGCTTTCTTT; cdr3_aa: CASSLGLRDRTEAFF
d_call: TRBD2; v_call: TRBV6-5; j_call: TRBJ2-1; clone_size: NA; cdr3_nt: TGTGCCAGCAGCGGGAGGTCCACGAGGAATGAGCAGTTCTTC; cdr3_aa: CASSGRSTRNEQFF
d_call: TRBD1; v_call: TRBV16; j_call: TRBJ2-5; clone_size: few; cdr3_nt: TGTGCCAGCAGCGGTCGACAGGGCTCCCAAGAGACCCAGTACTTC; cdr3_aa: CASSGRQGSQETQYF
d_call: TRBD1; v_call: TRBV5-4; j_call: TRBJ2-5; clone_size: once; cdr3_nt: TGTGCCAGCAGCTCCAACCGGGACAGGACGCAAGAGACCCAGTACTTC; cdr3_aa: CASSSNRDRTQETQYF
d_call: NA; v_call: TRBV10-1; j_call: TRBJ2-3; clone_size: NA; cdr3_nt: TGCGCCAGCAGTGAGTTGTCCGGGGGTTATACGCAGTATTTT; cdr3_aa: CASSELSGGYTQYF
d_call: TRBD2; v_call: TRBV27; j_call: TRBJ2-7; clone_size: NA; cdr3_nt: TGTGCCAGCACAGCGGGGGGGCGGGAGCAGTACTTC; cdr3_aa: CASTAGGREQYF
d_call: TRBD1; v_call: TRBV13; j_call: TRBJ1-2; clone_size: NA; cdr3_nt: TGTGCCAGCAGCTTGGATTCACAGGGGCTTGGCTACACCTTC; cdr3_aa: CASSLDSQGLGYTF
d_call: TRBD2; v_call: TRBV9; j_call: TRBJ2-1; clone_size: NA; cdr3_nt: TGTGCCAGCAGCGTAGCCTCCAGCGGGGGGGTCCAAAGCTCCTACAATGAGCAGTTCTTC; cdr3_aa: CASSVASSGGVQSSYNEQFF
d_call: TRBD1; v_call: TRBV19; j_call: TRBJ1-2; clone_size: NA; cdr3_nt: TGTGCCAGTAGCGGACAGGGATGGAACTATGGCTACACCTTC; cdr3_aa: CASSGQGWNYGYTF
d_call: TRBD1; v_call: TRBV7-6; j_call: TRBJ2-7; clone_size: NA; cdr3_nt: TGTGCCAGCAGCCCGACAGGACAGGGGCGCTCCTACGAGCAGTACTTC; cdr3_aa: CASSPTGQGRSYEQYF
d_call: NA; v_call: TRBV19; j_call: TRBJ2-1; clone_size: NA; cdr3_nt: TGTGCCAGTAGTATCTTTTGGAGGAGCTCCTACAATGAGCAGTTCTTC; cdr3_aa: CASSIFWRSSYNEQFF
d_call: NA; v_call: TRBV5-6; j_call: TRBJ1-5; clone_size: NA; cdr3_nt: TGTGCCAGCAGCTTATTGACAGCGATCGATCAGCCCCAGCATTTT; cdr3_aa: CASSLLTAIDQPQHF
d_call: NA; v_call: TRBV11-3; j_call: TRBJ2-1; clone_size: NA; cdr3_nt: TGTGCCAGCAGCTTAGCGCAGGGAAACCATGAGCAGTTCTTC; cdr3_aa: CASSLAQGNHEQFF
d_call: NA; v_call: TRBV7-2; j_call: TRBJ2-7; clone_size: NA; cdr3_nt: TGTGCCAGCAGCTTAGGTCCCGGGGGGCCTTCGGGGTACGAGCAGTACTTC; cdr3_aa: CASSLGPGGPSGYEQYF
d_call: NA; v_call: TRBV4-3; j_call: TRBJ2-3; clone_size: once; cdr3_nt: TGCGCCAGCAGCCAAGATCGGCTAGAATTAAGCAGAACGCAGTATTTT; cdr3_aa: CASSQDRLELSRTQYF
d_call: TRBD2; v_call: TRBV29-1; j_call: TRBJ2-7; clone_size: NA; cdr3_nt: TGCAGCGTAGAAGAACCTAGCGGACTACCCTACGAGCAGTACTTC; cdr3_aa: CSVEEPSGLPYEQYF
d_call: TRBD2; v_call: TRBV6-5; j_call: TRBJ2-1; clone_size: NA; cdr3_nt: TGTGCCAGCAGGCGGGAGGACTACTACAATGAGCAGTTCTTC; cdr3_aa: CASRREDYYNEQFF
d_call: TRBD1; v_call: TRBV9; j_call: TRBJ1-2; clone_size: NA; cdr3_nt: TGTGCCAGCAGCGTAGGCAGGGGGATCGGCTACACCTTC; cdr3_aa: CASSVGRGIGYTF
d_call: NA; v_call: TRBV2; j_call: TRBJ1-5; clone_size: NA; cdr3_nt: TGTGCCAGCAGTCCAGACAGAGTCAATAGCAATCAGCCCCAGCATTTT; cdr3_aa: CASSPDRVNSNQPQHF
d_call: NA; v_call: TRBV4-3; j_call: TRBJ2-1; clone_size: NA; cdr3_nt: TGCGCCAGCAGCCCCCACCGGGAAGCTAACAATGAGCAGTTCTTC; cdr3_aa: CASSPHREANNEQFF
d_call: NA; v_call: TRBV7-3; j_call: TRBJ1-2; clone_size: NA; cdr3_nt: TGTGCCAGCAGCTTATTAGGTCGGCAGGGTGGGTTTAATGGCTACACCTTC; cdr3_aa: CASSLLGRQGGFNGYTF
d_call: TRBD1; v_call: TRBV12-5; j_call: TRBJ2-7; clone_size: NA; cdr3_nt: TGTGCTAGTTCGTCCGGGACAGTGTACGAGCAGTACTTC; cdr3_aa: CASSSGTVYEQYF
d_call: NA; v_call: TRBV2; j_call: TRBJ2-3; clone_size: NA; cdr3_nt: TGTGCCAGCCATGAGGGCCCTAGCACAGATACGCAGTATTTT; cdr3_aa: CASHEGPSTDTQYF
d_call: NA; v_call: TRBV19; j_call: TRBJ2-3; clone_size: NA; cdr3_nt: TGTGCCAGTAGTGGACACCCCGGGGTTCTTGGCGGGGGCACAGATACGCAGTATTTT; cdr3_aa: CASSGHPGVLGGGTDTQYF
d_call: NA; v_call: TRBV29-1; j_call: TRBJ2-1; clone_size: NA; cdr3_nt: TGCAGCGTTGAAGAGGGGAGCAGAAGCTCCTACAATGAGCAGTTCTTC; cdr3_aa: CSVEEGSRSSYNEQFF
d_call: NA; v_call: TRBV6-5; j_call: TRBJ1-1; clone_size: NA; cdr3_nt: TGTGCCAGCAGTCAGCGGACCGAGTACACTGAAGCTTTCTTT; cdr3_aa: CASSQRTEYTEAFF
d_call: NA; v_call: TRBV29-1; j_call: TRBJ1-2; clone_size: NA; cdr3_nt: TGCAGCGTTCGGCCGACAGATGGCTACACCTTC; cdr3_aa: CSVRPTDGYTF
d_call: NA; v_call: TRBV4-2; j_call: TRBJ2-7; clone_size: NA; cdr3_nt: TGTGCCAGCAGCCCCCTGACACCCCCCTACGAGCAGTACTTC; cdr3_aa: CASSPLTPPYEQYF
d_call: NA; v_call: TRBV19; j_call: TRBJ2-1; clone_size: NA; cdr3_nt: TGTGCCAGTAGTATCGTCCCCAATGAGCAGTTCTTC; cdr3_aa: CASSIVPNEQFF
d_call: TRBD1; v_call: TRBV9; j_call: TRBJ1-2; clone_size: once; cdr3_nt: TGTGCCAGCAGCGTAAACCCAGATCAGGGCAGGGGGCTTTATGGCTACACCTTC; cdr3_aa: CASSVNPDQGRGLYGYTF
d_call: NA; v_call: TRBV25-1; j_call: TRBJ1-2; clone_size: NA; cdr3_nt: TGTGCCAGCAGTGAAGATAACAGGGTGGGTGGTGGCTACACCTTC; cdr3_aa: CASSEDNRVGGGYTF
d_call: TRBD1; v_call: TRBV6-5; j_call: TRBJ2-1; clone_size: NA; cdr3_nt: TGTGCCAGCAGTTACTCGGGACAGGTGTCAATGAGGCAGTTCTTC; cdr3_aa: CASSYSGQVSMRQFF
d_call: TRBD2; v_call: TRBV6-6; j_call: TRBJ2-3; clone_size: NA; cdr3_nt: TGTGCCAGCCTCCCCGGCGAGCGGGGGCCTTACGATACGCAGTATTTT; cdr3_aa: CASLPGERGPYDTQYF
d_call: NA; v_call: TRBV9; j_call: TRBJ2-2; clone_size: NA; cdr3_nt: TGTGCCAGCAGCGTATCCAAACGTCAGGGGTCTGGGGAGCTGTTTTTT; cdr3_aa: CASSVSKRQGSGELFF
d_call: NA; v_call: TRBV11-2; j_call: TRBJ2-7; clone_size: few; cdr3_nt: TGTGCCAGCACCTTTAGACCGGGAGAGGGAGCCTACGAGCAGTACTTC; cdr3_aa: CASTFRPGEGAYEQYF
d_call: NA; v_call: TRBV27; j_call: TRBJ2-7; clone_size: NA; cdr3_nt: TGTGCCAGCAGCCTCCTTGGGACACGGATCTACGAGCAGTACTTC; cdr3_aa: CASSLLGTRIYEQYF
d_call: NA; v_call: TRBV6-6; j_call: TRBJ2-2; clone_size: NA; cdr3_nt: TGTGCCACCATCTCAGGTTTAAACACCGGGGAGCTGTTTTTT; cdr3_aa: CATISGLNTGELFF
d_call: NA; v_call: TRBV6-1; j_call: TRBJ2-5; clone_size: NA; cdr3_nt: TGTGCCAGCGGCGGGACCCAGTACTTC; cdr3_aa: CASGGTQYF